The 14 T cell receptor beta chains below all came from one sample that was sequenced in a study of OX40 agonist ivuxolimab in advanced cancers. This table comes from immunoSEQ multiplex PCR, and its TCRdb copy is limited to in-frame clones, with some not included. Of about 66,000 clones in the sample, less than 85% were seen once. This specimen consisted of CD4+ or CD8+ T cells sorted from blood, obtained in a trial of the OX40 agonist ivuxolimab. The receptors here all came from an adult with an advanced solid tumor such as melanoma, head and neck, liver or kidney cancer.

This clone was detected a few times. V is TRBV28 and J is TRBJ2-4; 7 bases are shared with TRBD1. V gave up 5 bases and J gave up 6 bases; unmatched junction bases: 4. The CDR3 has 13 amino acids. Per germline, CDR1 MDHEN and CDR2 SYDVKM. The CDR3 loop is CASSARDRNIQYF. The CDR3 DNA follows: TGTGCCAGCAGTGCCCGGGACAGAAACATTCAGTACTTC.

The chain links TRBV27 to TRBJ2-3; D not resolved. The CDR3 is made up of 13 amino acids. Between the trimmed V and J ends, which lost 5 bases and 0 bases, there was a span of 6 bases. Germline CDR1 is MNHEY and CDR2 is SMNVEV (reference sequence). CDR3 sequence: CASSRASTDTQYF. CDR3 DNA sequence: TGTGCCAGCAGTCGCGCTAGCACAGATACGCAGTATTTT.

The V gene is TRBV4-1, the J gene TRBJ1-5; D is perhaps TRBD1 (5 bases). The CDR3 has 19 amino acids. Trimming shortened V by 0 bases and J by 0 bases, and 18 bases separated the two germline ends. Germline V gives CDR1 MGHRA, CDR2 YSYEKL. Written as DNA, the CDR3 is TGCGCCAGCAGCCAAGACTTCGGCAGGGTAGCTTATAGCAATCAGCCCCAGCATTTT. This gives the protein CASSQDFGRVAYSNQPQHF.

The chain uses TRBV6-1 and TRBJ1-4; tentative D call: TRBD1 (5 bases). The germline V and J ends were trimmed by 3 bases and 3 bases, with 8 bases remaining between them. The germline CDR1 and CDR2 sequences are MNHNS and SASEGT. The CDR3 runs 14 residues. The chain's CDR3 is CASSDRASNEKLFF. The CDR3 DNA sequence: TGTGCCAGCAGTGACAGGGCTTCTAATGAAAAACTGTTTTTT.

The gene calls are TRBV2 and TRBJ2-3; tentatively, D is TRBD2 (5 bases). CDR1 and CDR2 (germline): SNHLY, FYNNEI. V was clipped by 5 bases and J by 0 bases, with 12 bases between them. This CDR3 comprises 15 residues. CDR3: CASSRGVTSTDTQYF. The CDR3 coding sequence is TGTGCCAGCAGTCGGGGAGTTACTAGCACAGATACGCAGTATTTT.

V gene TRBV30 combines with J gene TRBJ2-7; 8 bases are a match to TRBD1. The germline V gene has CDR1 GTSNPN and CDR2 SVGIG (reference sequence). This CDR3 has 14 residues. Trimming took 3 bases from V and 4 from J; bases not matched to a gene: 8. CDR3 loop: CAWRRGRGLYEQYF. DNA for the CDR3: TGTGCCTGGAGGAGGGGCAGGGGGCTATACGAGCAGTACTTC.

The CDR3: CASSLRGQSNNEQFF. CDR3 DNA: TGTGCCAGCAGCTTGAGGGGACAGAGTAACAATGAGCAGTTCTTC. This chain links TRBV5-4 with TRBJ2-1, with 7 positions matching TRBD1. The CDR3 covers 15 residues. Germline CDR1 and CDR2: SGHNT and YYREEE (reference sequence). V lost 1 base and J lost 5; bases outside the gene matches: 6.

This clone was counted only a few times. In DNA, the CDR3 is TGCGCCAGCAGCACTGAGGGCGCAGATACGCAGTATTTT. The encoded protein is CASSTEGADTQYF. The chain recombines TRBV5-1 with TRBJ2-3; tentative D call: TRBD2 (5 bases). The germline gives CDR1 SGHRS, CDR2 YFSETQ. The CDR3 has 13 residues. Trimming removed 4 bases at V and 4 bases at J, with 10 bases between.

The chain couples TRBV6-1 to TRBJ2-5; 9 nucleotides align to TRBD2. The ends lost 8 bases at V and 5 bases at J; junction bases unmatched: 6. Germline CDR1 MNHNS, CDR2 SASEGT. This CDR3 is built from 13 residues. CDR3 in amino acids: CASLAGGRETQYF. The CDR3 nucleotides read TGTGCCAGCTTGGCGGGGGGGCGTGAGACCCAGTACTTC.

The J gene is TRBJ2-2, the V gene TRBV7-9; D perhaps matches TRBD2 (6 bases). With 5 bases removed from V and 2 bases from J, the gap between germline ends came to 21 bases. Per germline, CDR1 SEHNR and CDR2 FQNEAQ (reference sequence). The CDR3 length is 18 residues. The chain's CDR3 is CASSPFGGAGLNTGELFF. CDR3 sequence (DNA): TGTGCCAGCAGCCCGTTTGGAGGTGCGGGGCTAAACACCGGGGAGCTGTTTTTT.

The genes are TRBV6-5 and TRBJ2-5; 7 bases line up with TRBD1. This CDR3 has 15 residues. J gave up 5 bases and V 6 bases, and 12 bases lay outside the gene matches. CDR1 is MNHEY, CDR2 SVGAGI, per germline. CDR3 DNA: TGTGCCAGCAGCCCCGCGACAGGGCTGAGGGAGACCCAGTACTTC. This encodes CASSPATGLRETQYF.

The CDR3 region is CASSLGGTDTQYF. Here the CDR3 DNA reads TGTGCCAGCAGCTTGGGGGGCACAGATACGCAGTATTTT. V gene TRBV7-3 combines with J gene TRBJ2-3; D is tentatively TRBD1 or TRBD2 (5 bases each). The CDR3 covers 13 residues. Between the trimmed V and J ends, which lost 3 bases and 1 base, there was a span of 5 bases. Germline assignment: CDR1 SGHTA and CDR2 FQGTGA.

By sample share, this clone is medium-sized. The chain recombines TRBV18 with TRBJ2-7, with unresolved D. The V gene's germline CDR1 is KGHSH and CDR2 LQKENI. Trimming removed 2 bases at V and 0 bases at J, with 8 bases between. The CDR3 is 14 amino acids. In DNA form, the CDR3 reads TGTGCCAGCTCACCAGCCCAGATCTCCTACGAGCAGTACTTC. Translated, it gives CASSPAQISYEQYF. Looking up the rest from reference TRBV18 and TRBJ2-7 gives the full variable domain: NAGVMQNPRHLVRRRGQEARLRCSPMKGHSHVYWYRQLPEEGLKFMVYLQKENIIDESGMPKERFSAEFPKEGPSILRIQQVVRGDSAAYFCASSPAQISYEQYFGPGTRLTVT.

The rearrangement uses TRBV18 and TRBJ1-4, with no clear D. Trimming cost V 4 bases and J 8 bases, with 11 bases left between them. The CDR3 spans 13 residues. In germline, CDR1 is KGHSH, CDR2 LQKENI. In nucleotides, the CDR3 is TGTGCCAGCTCACGCGGGAACCAGGAAAAACTGTTTTTT. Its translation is CASSRGNQEKLFF. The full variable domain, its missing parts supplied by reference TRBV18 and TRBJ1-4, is NAGVMQNPRHLVRRRGQEARLRCSPMKGHSHVYWYRQLPEEGLKFMVYLQKENIIDESGMPKERFSAEFPKEGPSILRIQQVVRGDSAAYFCASSRGNQEKLFFGSGTQLSVL.